This T cell receptor (beta chain) was retrieved from a study of PD-1 blockade in classical Hodgkin lymphoma. Study-level findings and limits: Nothing has yet pinned down what causes the repertoire differences, possibly disease activity or prior therapy. Relapsed/refractory patients reportedly had lower baseline diversity than newly diagnosed patients.

Exposure to brentuximab vedotin varied, and each patient had relapsed following autologous stem cell transplantation. This clone has only a few counts. As yet, its antigen is unknown. Data came from immunoSEQ multiplex PCR; TCRdb stores just in-frame clones and leaves some out. The sample lists 55,000 to 75,000 clones; over 70% were seen once. Looked up from germline, CDR1 is SQVTM and CDR2 is ANQGSEA. The CDR3 covers 13 residues. Unmatched junction bases numbered 9, after V lost 6 bases and J lost 4 bases. The sequenced sample was peripheral blood mononuclear cells (PBMCs), obtained before the second cycle of nivolumab. The sequence came from a human donor with classical Hodgkin lymphoma. This chain uses TRBV29-1 with TRBJ2-7, with 7 nucleotides matching TRBD1. The CDR3 bases are TGCAGCGTGACCGACAGGGTGAGTTACGAGCAGTACTTC. Translation gives CSVTDRVSYEQYF.